This passage covers 21 T cell receptor beta chains from one sample sequenced in a study of T-cell reconstitution after alpha-beta-depleted transplantation in children. Preparation of the TCRbeta library used unique molecular identifiers. TCRdb re-derived calls from the PCR reads in MiXCR, one entry per CDR3 protein. The sample carries 200,000 to 300,000 distinct CDR3 sequences, roughly a quarter recorded once. The source material was PBMCs, sampled before TCRalphabeta/CD19-depleted stem cell transplant. These receptor sequences come from a girl aged 2-9 years with Fanconi anemia, due to receive a stem cell transplant.

This clonotype was counted many times. The gene calls are TRBV25-1 and TRBJ2-1, with TRBD1 as a possible D gene (5 bases). The ends were cut back, 3 bases at V and 3 bases at J, with 15 bases in the middle. CDR3 size: 16 residues. Germline V CDR1 and CDR2: MGHDK, SYGVNS. CDR3 region: CASSDAGPNRYNEQFF. In nucleotides, the CDR3 is TGTGCCAGCAGTGATGCAGGGCCTAACCGCTACAATGAGCAGTTCTTC.

This clonotype has just a few counts. This sequence joins TRBV28 and TRBJ2-5; 7 nucleotides agree with TRBD2. This CDR3 spans 16 amino acids. J was trimmed by 4 bases and V by 2 bases; bases with no gene match: 10. Germline CDR1 and CDR2: MDHEN and SYDVKM. The CDR3 coding sequence is TGTGCCAGCAGTTTAAGAATGGGAGGGAGGATAGAGACCCAGTACTTC. This codes for CASSLRMGGRIETQYF.

This clonotype was seen a handful of times. This chain uses TRBV20-1 with TRBJ2-1, with a possible D match to TRBD2 (6 bases). The germline V and J ends were trimmed by 5 bases and 5 bases, with 13 bases remaining between them. The CDR3 runs to 13 residues. Germline CDR1 is DFQATT and CDR2 is SNEGSKA (reference sequence). The CDR3 DNA is TGCAGTGCTCTCCAGCGGGTAAACAATGAGCAGTTCTTC. This codes for CSALQRVNNEQFF.

The V gene is TRBV7-2, the J gene TRBJ2-7; 9 nucleotides agree with TRBD2. Unmatched junction bases numbered 5, after V lost 5 bases and J lost 0 bases. The CDR3 spans 15 residues. Germline values: CDR1 SGHTA, CDR2 FQGNSA. The CDR3 loop reads CASSLGLAHSYEQYF. The CDR3 DNA reads TGTGCCAGCAGCCTGGGACTAGCTCACTCCTACGAGCAGTACTTC.

This clonotype was counted between two and nine times. The chain employs TRBV20-1 and TRBJ1-5, with TRBD1 matching over 11 bases. The trim removed 3 bases at V and 3 bases at J, leaving 7 bases unmatched. This CDR3 has 16 residues. In germline, CDR1 is DFQATT, CDR2 SNEGSKA (reference sequence). The chain's CDR3 is CSASGQGAKSNQPQHF. DNA for the CDR3: TGCAGTGCTAGTGGACAGGGGGCGAAGTCCAATCAGCCCCAGCATTTT.

In this sample, this clonotype turned up once. The J gene is TRBJ2-3, the V gene TRBV6-1, with a weak D call TRBD2 (6 bases). Trimming took off 6 bases at V and 2 bases at J, with 9 bases between the two ends. CDR3 length equals 13 residues. Germline CDR1 is MNHNS and CDR2 is SASEGT. CDR3 bases: TGTGCCAGCAGGGGGGAGGACACAGATACGCAGTATTTT. Protein: CASRGEDTDTQYF.

J is TRBJ2-3 and V is TRBV4-2; 10 bases match TRBD2. J lost 0 bases, V lost 1 base, and 1 base had no gene match. The CDR3 sequence is 16 residues long. The germline V gene encodes CDR1 LGHNA and CDR2 YNFKEQ. CDR3 residues: CASSQVAGGSTDTQYF. The CDR3 DNA reads TGTGCCAGCAGCCAAGTAGCGGGAGGTAGCACAGATACGCAGTATTTT.

The rearrangement joins TRBV29-1 to TRBJ1-1, with D unresolved. This CDR3 is built from 11 residues. In germline, CDR1 is SQVTM, CDR2 ANQGSEA. With 5 bases removed from V and 6 bases from J, the gap between germline ends came to 10 bases. Here the CDR3 reads CSVLEIPEAFF. The CDR3 nucleotides read TGCAGCGTTTTGGAGATACCTGAAGCTTTCTTT.

This sequence joins TRBV28 and TRBJ2-7; 11 bases fit TRBD1. Germline CDR1 reads MDHEN; CDR2 reads SYDVKM. V dropped 3 bases and J dropped 4; count of bases not matched to a gene: 8. The CDR3 is 16 amino acids. DNA of the CDR3: TGTGCCAGCAGTTTCCCCCGGACAGGGGGCCGGTACGAGCAGTACTTC. Translated: CASSFPRTGGRYEQYF.

At least ten counts were recorded for this clonotype. The gene calls are TRBV20-1 and TRBJ2-4, with a possible D match to TRBD2 (6 bases). CDR3 size: 14 residues. Germline V gives CDR1 DFQATT, CDR2 SNEGSKA (reference sequence). Trimming removed 1 base from V and 8 bases from J, with 15 bases in between. CDR3 sequence: CSARGGDAGYIQYF. The CDR3 nucleotides are TGCAGTGCTAGAGGCGGGGACGCGGGCTACATTCAGTACTTC.

At least ten counts were recorded for this clonotype. The gene calls are TRBV4-2 and TRBJ2-7; TRBD2 might be the D (5 bases). Germline V gene lookup returns CDR1 LGHNA and CDR2 YNFKEQ. V lost 0 bases, J lost 4 bases, and 13 bases lay in between. CDR3 size: 15 residues. CDR3 DNA: TGTGCCAGCAGCCAAGATCCGCGACTACCATACGAGCAGTACTTC. Protein sequence: CASSQDPRLPYEQYF.

The V gene is TRBV29-1, the J gene TRBJ1-5; 10 bases align to TRBD1. With V trimmed by 5 bases and J by 5 bases, 9 bases remained unmatched. The germline V gene encodes CDR1 SQVTM and CDR2 ANQGSEA. This CDR3 has 15 residues. The CDR3 DNA reads as TGCAGCGTTCTCCGGGACAGGGGAAGCCATCAGCCCCAGCATTTT. It specifies CSVLRDRGSHQPQHF.

This clonotype was observed many times. The chain has TRBV6-1 and TRBJ2-3; 9 bases agree with TRBD2. Germline CDR1 MNHNS, CDR2 SASEGT. The CDR3 sequence is 15 residues long. J was trimmed by 2 bases and V by 6 bases; bases with no gene match: 6. The CDR3 protein is CASRDSGSNTDTQYF. The CDR3 nucleotides are TGTGCCAGCAGGGATAGCGGGAGTAACACAGATACGCAGTATTTT.

This clonotype was detected many times. The V and J genes are TRBV29-1 and TRBJ2-1; TRBD2 matches 7 bases. The germline gives CDR1 SQVTM, CDR2 ANQGSEA. The CDR3 spans 15 residues. The V segment lost 6 bases and the J segment 3 bases; nucleotides outside the gene matches: 11. The CDR3 nucleotides read TGCAGCGTCCTCCCGGGAGGAGGGCACTACAATGAGCAGTTCTTC. Residues: CSVLPGGGHYNEQFF.

This clonotype came up a few times. This chain connects TRBV7-2 to TRBJ2-1; TRBD1 or TRBD2 may be the D gene (5 bases each). V was shortened by 5 bases and J by 1 base, with 18 bases between the two germline ends. The CDR3 length is 17 residues. The germline CDR1 and CDR2 sequences are SGHTA and FQGNSA. CDR3 loop: CASSPPRHWGSYNEQFF. The CDR3 DNA sequence: TGTGCCAGCAGCCCACCCAGGCATTGGGGGTCCTACAATGAGCAGTTCTTC.

This clonotype was counted a few times. The gene calls are TRBV15 and TRBJ2-2; 10 nucleotides match TRBD1. There are 17 residues in the CDR3. CDR1 is LNHNV and CDR2 is YYDKDF in the germline V gene (reference sequence). Trimming removed 0 bases from V and 3 bases from J; junction bases left unmatched: 4. The DNA for the CDR3 is TGTGCCACCAGCAGAGATGGGGACAGGGGATACACCGGGGAGCTGTTTTTT. This gives the protein CATSRDGDRGYTGELFF.

This chain uses TRBV29-1 with TRBJ2-7; D remains unclear. Germline loops: CDR1 SQVTM, CDR2 ANQGSEA. This CDR3 is built from 15 residues. V lost 1 base, J lost 2 bases, and 15 bases lay in between. Here the CDR3 DNA reads TGCAGCGTTGAAGTGTACGGGTCCAGCCCCTACGAGCAGTACTTC. Its protein product is CSVEVYGSSPYEQYF.

This clonotype was seen many times. This chain links TRBV9 with TRBJ2-7, with a tentative D call TRBD1 (6 bases). The germline gives CDR1 SGDLS, CDR2 YYNGEE. CDR3 size: 14 residues. V gave up 0 bases and J gave up 4 bases, with 11 bases separating them. CDR3 sequence: CASSVAAGQYEQYF. For the CDR3, the DNA is TGTGCCAGCAGCGTAGCGGCAGGACAGTACGAGCAGTACTTC.

The V gene is TRBV28, the J gene TRBJ2-2; 9 nucleotides match TRBD1. Trimming cost V 6 bases and J 6 bases; bases outside gene matches: 8. CDR3 length: 15 amino acids. Germline CDR1 and CDR2: MDHEN and SYDVKM. The DNA of the CDR3 is TGTGCCAGCAGCCCGGACAGGGGTTGGGCCGGGGAGCTGTTTTTT. Translating it yields CASSPDRGWAGELFF.

This clonotype was picked up many times. This chain uses TRBV28 with TRBJ2-3; possibly TRBD2 for D (5 bases). Germline CDR1 MDHEN, CDR2 SYDVKM. This CDR3 comprises 13 residues. Trimming cost V 7 bases and J 0 bases, with 8 bases left between them. CDR3 DNA: TGTGCCAGCACAGCGGCTAGCACAGATACGCAGTATTTT. Protein: CASTAASTDTQYF. Looking up the rest from reference TRBV28 and TRBJ2-3 gives the full variable domain: DVKVTQSSRYLVKRTGEKVFLECVQDMDHENMFWYRQDPGLGLRLIYFSYDVKMKEKGDIPEGYSVSREKKERFSLILESASTNQTSMYLCASTAASTDTQYFGPGTRLTVL.

This clonotype was counted many times. The chain recombines TRBV12-3 or TRBV12-4 with TRBJ2-5, with D maybe TRBD1 (6 bases). With 5 bases removed from V and 5 bases from J, the gap between germline ends came to 15 bases. The CDR3 runs to 14 residues. For the CDR3, the DNA is TGTGCCAGCAGTCCAGACAGGACTTGGGAGACCCAGTACTTC. This sequence encodes CASSPDRTWETQYF.